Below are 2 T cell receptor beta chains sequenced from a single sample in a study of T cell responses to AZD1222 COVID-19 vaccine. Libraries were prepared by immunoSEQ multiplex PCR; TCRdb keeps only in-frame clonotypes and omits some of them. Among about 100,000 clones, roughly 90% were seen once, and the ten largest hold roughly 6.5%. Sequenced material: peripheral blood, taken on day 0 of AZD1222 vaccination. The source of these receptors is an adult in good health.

The CDR3, as DNA: TGTGCCAGCAGTTTGGTGGGGAAGGGCTATGGCTACACCTTC. Residues: CASSLVGKGYGYTF. The chain has TRBV28 and TRBJ1-2; D is unresolved. Trimming pared 3 bases from V and 4 bases from J, leaving 12 bases between. The CDR3 contains 14 residues. Germline V gene lookup returns CDR1 MDHEN and CDR2 SYDVKM.

The CDR3, as DNA: TGTGCCAGCAGCCAAGATCCCTTCGTTGGGGTGATTACCGGACAGGGGGCTGCTAATGAAAAACTGTTTTTT. It translates to CASSQDPFVGVITGQGAANEKLFF. This rearrangement joins TRBV3-1 (or the pseudogene TRBV3-2) to TRBJ1-4; 11 bases line up with TRBD1. Germline V CDR1 and CDR2: LGHDT, YNNKEL (reference sequence). The CDR3 has 24 residues. Trimming cost V 0 bases and J 3 bases; bases outside gene matches: 24.